This T cell receptor (beta chain) was sequenced for a study of cytomegalovirus exposure and HLA in healthy donors. Broader study findings: In a later analysis, common viral pathogens appeared linked to several of the most significant clusters.

The PCR made use of 60 Vbeta and 13 Jbeta primers. Repertoires were generated with immunoSEQ multiplex PCR, while TCRdb's copy carries only in-frame clones and drops some. The sample gives 100,000 to 150,000 clones, about 80% of which show up once; around 10% is in the top ten. Germline V gene sequence: CDR1 PRHDT, CDR2 FYEKMQ (reference sequence). The CDR3 is 17 amino acids. Trimming removed 3 bases from V and 7 bases from J, with 21 bases in between. Of note for this clone: Its antigen remains unidentified.

The TCR sequence derives from a young man in good health and CMV-seropositive. V usage is TRBV13 and J usage is TRBJ1-4; possibly TRBD1 for D (6 bases). Sequenced: PBMCs. The CDR3 protein is CASSFKQGPGVSEKLFF. The CDR3 region has the DNA TGTGCCAGCAGCTTTAAACAGGGTCCGGGCGTTAGTGAAAAACTGTTTTTT. Filled out from reference TRBV13 and TRBJ1-4, the complete variable domain reads AAGVIQSPRHLIKEKRETATLKCYPIPRHDTVYWYQQGPGQDPQFLISFYEKMQSDKGSIPDRFSAQQFSDYHSELNMSSLELGDSALYFCASSFKQGPGVSEKLFFGSGTQLSVL.